One sample yielded the 6 T cell receptor beta chains listed below, sequenced in a study of blood T cell repertoires in COVID-19. Produced via immunoSEQ multiplex PCR; TCRdb's table is partial and in-frame only. The repertoire has 450,000 to 500,000 clones, about 88% of them found once; the top ten carry around 7.9%. Sequencing used PBMCs or T cells enriched from blood (not recorded which). The receptor source for this set is an older woman who had recovered from COVID-19.

This sequence joins TRBV19 and TRBJ1-3; TRBD1 matches at 9 bases. CDR1 is LNHDA, CDR2 SQIVND, per germline (reference sequence). Trimming removed 3 bases from V and 3 bases from J; junction bases left unmatched: 6. CDR3 length: 16 residues. This CDR3 is CASSIGGQGLGNTIYF. The CDR3, as DNA: TGTGCCAGTAGTATTGGGGGACAGGGACTTGGAAACACCATATATTTT.

The table lists this clone with a few counts. The rearrangement links TRBV2 to TRBJ1-5; D ambiguous. This CDR3 is 13 amino acids long. Germline V lookup: CDR1 SNHLY, CDR2 FYNNEI. The ends were cut back, 3 bases at V and 6 bases at J, with 9 bases in the middle. The CDR3, as DNA: TGTGCCAGCAGTGATTATGAGGGTCAGCCCCAGCATTTT. Translation gives CASSDYEGQPQHF.

The chain carries TRBV5-4 and TRBJ2-1; D might be TRBD1 (6 bases). Germline-derived CDR1 and CDR2 are SGHNT and YYREEE (reference sequence). The CDR3 contains 12 residues. Trimming removed 2 bases at V and 8 bases at J, with 8 bases between. The CDR3 nucleotides are TGTGCCAGCAGCTTACAGGGATATGAGCAGTTCTTC. This codes for CASSLQGYEQFF.

This clone came up once. The V and J genes are TRBV11-3 and TRBJ2-7, with 10 bases lining up with TRBD2. The CDR3 covers 15 residues. V was clipped by 2 bases and J by 0 bases; unmatched bases: 1. CDR1 SGHNT and CDR2 YENEEA come from the germline V gene. This chain's CDR3 is CASSLLAGASYEQYF. The CDR3 DNA sequence: TGTGCCAGCAGCTTACTAGCGGGGGCCTCCTACGAGCAGTACTTC.

This chain connects TRBV14 to TRBJ2-5; a weak D match, TRBD2 (6 bases). From germline, CDR1 is SGHDN and CDR2 FVKESK. This CDR3 has 14 residues. V was trimmed by 6 bases and J by 5 bases, leaving 16 bases between them. In nucleotides, the CDR3 is TGTGCCAGCAGACGGGGGAAATTTTCGGAGACCCAGTACTTC. Protein sequence: CASRRGKFSETQYF. The full variable domain, completed using reference TRBV14 and TRBJ2-5, is EAGVTQFPSHSVIEKGQTVTLRCDPISGHDNLYWYRRVMGKEIKFLLHFVKESKQDESGMPNNRFLAERTGGTYSTLKVQPAELEDSGVYFCASRRGKFSETQYFGPGTRLLVL.

The genes are TRBV7-2 and TRBJ1-3; D possibly corresponds to TRBD1 (6 bases). CDR3 length: 17 amino acids. Deletions cut 5 bases from V and 0 bases from J, with 17 bases between. CDR1 SGHTA and CDR2 FQGNSA come from the germline V gene. The CDR3 loop is CASSVFLGTLSGNTIYF. For the CDR3, the DNA is TGTGCCAGCAGCGTATTCCTGGGGACACTCTCTGGAAACACCATATATTTT.